Listed below are T cell receptor beta chains from one sample, sequenced in a study of cytotoxic CD8 clonotypes in ibrutinib-treated CLL. Using immunoSEQ multiplex PCR, the repertoire was profiled, and TCRdb retains in-frame clones only, with some absent. The sample lists approximately 91,000 clones; roughly three quarters were seen once. The specimen was PBMCs, collected after 12 months of ibrutinib treatment. The receptors stem from a human donor with chronic lymphocytic leukemia. Both conserved end residues are part of each CDR3. Fields, in order: V gene, D gene, clone size, J gene, CDR3 protein, CDR3 DNA. D genes are given only for firm matches. Only some rows state a clone size, as once, few, many or a class for expanded clones.

TRBV7-2,NA,NA,TRBJ2-5,CASSANRETQYF,TGTGCCAGCAGCGCCAATAGAGAGACCCAGTACTTC
TRBV14,TRBD1,NA,TRBJ1-2,CASSQGQLYGYTF,TGTGCCAGCAGCCAGGGACAGCTCTATGGCTACACCTTC
TRBV6-6,TRBD2,once,TRBJ2-6,CASSYSGVQANVLTF,TGTGCCAGCAGTTACAGCGGGGTGCAGGCCAACGTCCTGACTTTC
TRBV11-2,NA,once,TRBJ2-1,CASRTWGGLFNEQFF,TGTGCCAGCAGGACGTGGGGGGGCCTGTTCAATGAGCAGTTCTTC
TRBV29-1,NA,NA,TRBJ1-3,CSVELSGRGNTIYF,TGCAGCGTTGAATTGTCAGGGCGGGGAAACACCATATATTTT
TRBV10-3,NA,NA,TRBJ2-4,CAISESAAGGNIQYF,TGTGCCATCAGTGAGTCGGCCGCCGGGGGAAACATTCAGTACTTC
TRBV6-6,NA,NA,TRBJ1-4,CASTPATGPNEKLFF,TGTGCCAGCACCCCCGCAACAGGCCCTAATGAAAAACTGTTTTTT
TRBV7-2,TRBD2,NA,TRBJ2-2,CASSSSSGSVGELFF,TGTGCCAGCAGCTCGAGCAGCGGGAGCGTCGGGGAGCTGTTTTTT
TRBV5-1,NA,NA,TRBJ2-1,CASSPSPGVNNEQFF,TGCGCCAGCAGCCCCAGCCCCGGAGTAAACAATGAGCAGTTCTTC
TRBV11-3,NA,NA,TRBJ2-1,CASSSGGSSYNEQFF,TGTGCCAGCAGCTCCGGCGGCAGCTCCTACAATGAGCAGTTCTTC
TRBV10-3,NA,NA,TRBJ1-4,CAISPEGGHNEKLFF,TGTGCCATCAGCCCCGAGGGGGGTCATAATGAAAAACTGTTTTTT
TRBV6-5,TRBD1,NA,TRBJ1-2,CASSYSDRSGGYTF,TGTGCCAGCAGTTACTCGGACAGGTCGGGTGGCTACACCTTC
TRBV4-2,NA,few,TRBJ2-2,CASSRGDSDTGELFF,TGTGCCAGCAGCCGGGGTGATTCTGACACCGGGGAGCTGTTTTTT
TRBV25-1,NA,once,TRBJ1-1,CASHGVLNTEAFF,TGTGCCAGCCACGGGGTATTGAACACTGAAGCTTTCTTT
TRBV11-2,TRBD2,NA,TRBJ2-5,CASSSDRLAGQETQYF,TGTGCCAGCAGCTCAGACAGGTTAGCGGGACAAGAGACCCAGTACTTC
TRBV9,NA,NA,TRBJ1-2,CASSVSFHGYTF,TGTGCCAGCAGCGTAAGTTTCCATGGCTACACCTTC
TRBV5-1,NA,NA,TRBJ2-2,CASSLQGSNTGELFF,TGCGCCAGCAGCTTGCAGGGGTCGAACACCGGGGAGCTGTTTTTT
TRBV19,NA,NA,TRBJ2-3,CASSRDLGETDTQYF,TGTGCCAGTAGCAGGGACCTAGGGGAGACAGATACGCAGTATTTT
TRBV5-1,NA,NA,TRBJ1-2,CASSLVAADYGYTF,TGCGCCAGCAGCTTGGTCGCTGCTGACTATGGCTACACCTTC
TRBV7-2,NA,NA,TRBJ1-4,CASSPREQPTNEKLFF,TGTGCCAGCAGCCCCCGGGAGCAACCAACTAATGAAAAACTGTTTTTT
TRBV7-2,TRBD2,NA,TRBJ2-5,CASSLGAGGPVETQYF,TGTGCCAGCAGCTTAGGGGCGGGGGGCCCCGTAGAGACCCAGTACTTC
TRBV27,TRBD1,NA,TRBJ1-5,CASRQTGVSQPQHF,TGTGCCAGCAGGCAGACAGGGGTTAGTCAGCCCCAGCATTTT
TRBV7-9,TRBD2,NA,TRBJ2-5,CASSLGAGGPGETQYF,TGTGCCAGCAGCTTAGGAGCGGGAGGGCCGGGAGAGACCCAGTACTTC
TRBV10-3,NA,NA,TRBJ2-5,CAIRPSLGETQYF,TGTGCCATCAGGCCCAGTCTTGGGGAGACCCAGTACTTC
TRBV2,TRBD2,NA,TRBJ2-2,CASTGLAENTGELFF,TGTGCCAGCACCGGACTAGCGGAGAACACCGGGGAGCTGTTTTTT
TRBV28,TRBD1,NA,TRBJ2-7,CASSSAGQGVGQYF,TGTGCCAGCAGTTCCGCCGGACAGGGGGTTGGGCAGTACTTC
TRBV2,TRBD1,NA,TRBJ2-5,CASSPSTGSPLETQYF,TGTGCCAGCAGCCCCTCGACAGGGAGCCCACTAGAGACCCAGTACTTC
TRBV6-9,NA,NA,TRBJ1-5,CASSYRGNQPQHF,TGTGCCAGCAGTTACAGGGGCAATCAGCCCCAGCATTTT
TRBV28,NA,NA,TRBJ2-7,CASSSRRYEQYF,TGTGCCAGCAGTTCCCGACGGTACGAGCAGTACTTC